This T cell receptor (beta chain) was sequenced during a study of CXCR3 chemokines and chemotherapy response in bladder cancer. The germline V gene has CDR1 MNHEY and CDR2 SMNVEV (reference sequence). The CDR3 sequence is 13 residues long. The V and J ends lost 8 bases and 4 bases, in that order; junction bases with no gene match: 5. Each CDR3 protein gets one entry after TCRdb re-called the PCR reads with MiXCR. The sample contains about 3,000 distinct CDR3 sequences, 17% of which appear only once. The source is a human donor with bladder cancer that did not respond to neoadjuvant chemotherapy. The gene calls are TRBV27 and TRBJ1-2, with 9 bases identical to TRBD1. Sampling took place from a patient whose treatment included neoadjuvant chemotherapy. CDR3 sequence (DNA): TGTGCCAGCCGTGGACAGGGGAGCTATGGCTACACCTTC. This sequence encodes CASRGQGSYGYTF.